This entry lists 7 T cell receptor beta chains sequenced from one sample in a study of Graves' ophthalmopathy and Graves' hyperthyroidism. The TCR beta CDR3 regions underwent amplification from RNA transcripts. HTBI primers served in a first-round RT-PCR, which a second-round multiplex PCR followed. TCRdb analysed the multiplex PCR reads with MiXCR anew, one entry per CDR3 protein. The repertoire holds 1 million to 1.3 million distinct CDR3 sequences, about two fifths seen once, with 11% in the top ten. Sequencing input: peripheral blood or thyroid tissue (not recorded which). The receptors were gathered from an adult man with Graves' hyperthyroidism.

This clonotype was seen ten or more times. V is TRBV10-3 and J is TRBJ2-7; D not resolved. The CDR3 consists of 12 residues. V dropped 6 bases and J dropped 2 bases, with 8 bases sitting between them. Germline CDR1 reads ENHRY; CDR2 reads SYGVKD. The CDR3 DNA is TGTGCCATCAGGGCGGAGACCTACGAGCAGTACTTC. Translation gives CAIRAETYEQYF.

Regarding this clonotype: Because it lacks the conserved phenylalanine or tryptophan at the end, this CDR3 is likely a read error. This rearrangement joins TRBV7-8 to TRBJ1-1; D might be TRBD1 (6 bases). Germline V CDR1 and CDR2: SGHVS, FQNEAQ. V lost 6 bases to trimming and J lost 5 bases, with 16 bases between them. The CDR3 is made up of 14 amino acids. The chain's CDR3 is CASSLEGGTTEAFS. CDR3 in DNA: TGTGCCAGCAGTTTGGAGGGGGGAACAACTGAAGCTTTCTCT.

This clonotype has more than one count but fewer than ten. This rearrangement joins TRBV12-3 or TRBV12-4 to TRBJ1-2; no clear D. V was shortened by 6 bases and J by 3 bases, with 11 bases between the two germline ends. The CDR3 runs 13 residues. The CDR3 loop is CASRQGRDYGYTF. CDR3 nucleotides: TGTGCCAGCAGACAAGGACGGGACTATGGCTACACCTTC.

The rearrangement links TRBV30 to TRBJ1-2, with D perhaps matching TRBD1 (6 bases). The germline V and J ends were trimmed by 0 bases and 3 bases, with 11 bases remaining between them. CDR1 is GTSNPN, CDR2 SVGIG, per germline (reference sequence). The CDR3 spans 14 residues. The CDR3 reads CAWSVPGQYYGYTF. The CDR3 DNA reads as TGTGCCTGGAGTGTACCTGGACAGTACTATGGCTACACCTTC.

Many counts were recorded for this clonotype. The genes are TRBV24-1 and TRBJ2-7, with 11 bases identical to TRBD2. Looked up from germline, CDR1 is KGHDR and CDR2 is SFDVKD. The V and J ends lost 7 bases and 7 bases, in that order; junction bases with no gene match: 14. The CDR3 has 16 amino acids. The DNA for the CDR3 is TGTGCCACCAGACCAAGACTCAGACTAGCGGGAAGGGAGCAGTACTTC. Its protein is CATRPRLRLAGREQYF.

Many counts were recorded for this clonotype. The CDR3 loop reads CSAHGAGNTGELFF. Here the CDR3 DNA reads TGCAGTGCCCACGGGGCAGGGAACACCGGGGAGCTGTTTTTT. The J gene is TRBJ2-2, the V gene TRBV20-1; perhaps D is TRBD1 or TRBD2 (5 bases each). Per germline, CDR1 DFQATT and CDR2 SNEGSKA (reference sequence). Trimming removed 6 bases at V and 1 base at J, with 12 bases between. The CDR3 length is 14 residues.

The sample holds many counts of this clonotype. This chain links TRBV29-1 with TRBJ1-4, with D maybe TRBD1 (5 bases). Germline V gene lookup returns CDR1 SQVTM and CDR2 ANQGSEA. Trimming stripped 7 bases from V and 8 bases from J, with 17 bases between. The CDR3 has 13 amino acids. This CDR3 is CSAKLLRGEKLFF. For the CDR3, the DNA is TGCAGCGCTAAATTGCTTCGGGGCGAAAAACTGTTTTTT.